Listed below are T cell receptor beta chains from one sample, sequenced in a study of shared clonotypes between healthy human individuals. Produced via immunoSEQ multiplex PCR; TCRdb's table is partial and in-frame only. The sample contains under 2,000,000 clones, 85% to 95% of which appear only once. Material: naive CD8+ T cells sorted from blood. The receptors originated from a man between 18 and 35 years old in good health. The CDR3 runs from the conserved cysteine through the conserved F or W. The D gene is left open where the match is weak. Size values are once, few and many counts, or a class for expanded clones, and some rows have none.

length: 15; J: TRBJ1-6; V: TRBV4-1; D: .; size: .; DNA: TGCGCCAGCAGCCAAGTGGGGACGGATCCTCGAGCCCTCCACTTT; CDR3: CASSQVGTDPRALHF
length: 15; J: TRBJ1-1; V: TRBV25-1; D: .; size: .; DNA: TGTGCCAGCAGTGGTCAAGGGCTAAAGAACACTGAAGCTTTCTTT; CDR3: CASSGQGLKNTEAFF
length: 15; J: TRBJ1-5; V: TRBV7-8; D: .; size: .; DNA: TGTGCCAGCAGCTTAGGTGGGGGGGCCAATCAGCCCCAGCATTTT; CDR3: CASSLGGGANQPQHF
length: 11; J: TRBJ2-7; V: TRBV25-1; D: .; size: few; DNA: TGTGCCAGCAGTGCCCCTGGGGAGCAGTACTTC; CDR3: CASSAPGEQYF
length: 15; J: TRBJ2-7; V: TRBV5-4; D: TRBD2; size: .; DNA: TGTGCCAGCAGCTTCCTTAGCGGGAAATCCTACGAGCAGTACTTC; CDR3: CASSFLSGKSYEQYF
length: 14; J: TRBJ1-6; V: TRBV27; D: .; size: .; DNA: TGTGCCAGCAGTTTAAGGCAGGGATATTCACCCCTCCACTTT; CDR3: CASSLRQGYSPLHF
length: 13; J: TRBJ2-3; V: TRBV11-3; D: .; size: .; DNA: TGTGCCAGCAGCTGGTTCGGGGGAGATACGCAGTATTTT; CDR3: CASSWFGGDTQYF
length: 11; J: TRBJ1-2; V: TRBV29-1; D: .; size: .; DNA: TGCAGCGTCGCCCCGGACTATGGCTACACCTTC; CDR3: CSVAPDYGYTF
length: 15; J: TRBJ2-2; V: TRBV7-9; D: .; size: .; DNA: TGTGCCAGCAGCTTAGCGGAAGGCGGGACCGGGGAGCTGTTTTTT; CDR3: CASSLAEGGTGELFF
length: 12; J: TRBJ1-5; V: TRBV30; D: .; size: .; DNA: TGTGCCTGGAGGTCCAGCAATCAGCCCCAGCATTTT; CDR3: CAWRSSNQPQHF
length: 12; J: TRBJ2-5; V: TRBV4-1; D: TRBD1; size: .; DNA: TGCGCCAGCAGCCAAGAGACAGGGGGCCTGGACTTC; CDR3: CASSQETGGLDF
length: 13; J: TRBJ2-7; V: TRBV2; D: .; size: .; DNA: TGTGCCAGTTTGAGGGGTGAAGGCTACGAGCAGTACTTC; CDR3: CASLRGEGYEQYF
length: 12; J: TRBJ1-1; V: TRBV13; D: .; size: .; DNA: TGTGCCAGCAGCCAGAGGCAGAACGAAGCTTTCTTT; CDR3: CASSQRQNEAFF
length: 16; J: TRBJ2-3; V: TRBV9; D: TRBD2; size: .; DNA: TGTGCCAGCAGCGAGGGGACTAGCATGAGCACAGATACGCAGTATTTT; CDR3: CASSEGTSMSTDTQYF
length: 13; J: TRBJ2-3; V: TRBV5-6; D: .; size: .; DNA: TGTGCCAGCAGCATCGGGGGAGAGAATACGCAGTATTTT; CDR3: CASSIGGENTQYF
length: 13; J: TRBJ2-1; V: TRBV4-3; D: .; size: .; DNA: TGCGCCAGCAGCGAAGTCCCCTCCAATGAGCAGTTCTTC; CDR3: CASSEVPSNEQFF
length: 15; J: TRBJ2-1; V: TRBV27; D: TRBD2; size: .; DNA: TGTGCCAGCAGTTTCGGGAGGGGGACCTACAATGAGCAGTTCTTC; CDR3: CASSFGRGTYNEQFF
length: 15; J: TRBJ2-7; V: TRBV9; D: .; size: .; DNA: TGTGCCAGCAGCGTAGGAGGCCTTGGTAGCTACGAGCAGTACTTC; CDR3: CASSVGGLGSYEQYF
length: 14; J: TRBJ1-1; V: TRBV9; D: TRBD1; size: .; DNA: TGTGCCAGCAGCGACCCTGGACAGGGGGCTGAAGCTTTCTTT; CDR3: CASSDPGQGAEAFF
length: 13; J: TRBJ1-6; V: TRBV6-1; D: .; size: .; DNA: TGTGCCGGAAGTCGCGAGTATAATTCACCCCTCCACTTT; CDR3: CAGSREYNSPLHF
length: 17; J: TRBJ2-7; V: TRBV6-1; D: TRBD2; size: .; DNA: TGTGCCAGCAGTGAACTTCTGGCGGGGGGGCCCGACTACGAGCAGTACTTC; CDR3: CASSELLAGGPDYEQYF
length: 14; J: TRBJ2-7; V: TRBV6-1; D: TRBD1; size: .; DNA: TGTGCCAGCACCCCCGGGACAGGGGGGTATCAGCAGTACTTC; CDR3: CASTPGTGGYQQYF
length: 12; J: TRBJ2-1; V: TRBV7-9; D: .; size: .; DNA: TGTGCCAGCACCAACGACTTCAATGAGCAGTTCTTC; CDR3: CASTNDFNEQFF
length: 13; J: TRBJ2-7; V: TRBV19; D: TRBD1; size: few; DNA: TGTGCCAGTAGGGCACAGGGGGCCTACGAGCAGTACTTC; CDR3: CASRAQGAYEQYF